The clone carrying this TCR beta chain showed up just a few times. This sample is drawn from a study of regulatory T cells in long-lasting Graves disease. This CDR3 is 13 amino acids long. Germline CDR1 is SGHDT and CDR2 is YYEEEE. V was clipped by 0 bases and J by 5 bases, with 6 bases between them. Building the TCR beta libraries relied on iRepertoire HTBI primers, and CDR3 regions underwent Arm-PCR. TCRdb independently ran MiXCR on the multiplex PCR reads; one entry per CDR3 protein. Altogether approximately 390,000 distinct CDR3 sequences are present, about 16% being singletons, with the ten largest covering around 20%. Time point of the sample: newly diagnosed GD, antithyroid drugs for less than 3 months. RNA from PBMCs was the source of the TCR library. A further study also used this sample, focusing on T cells in Graves' hyperthyroidism and ophthalmopathy.

The gene calls are TRBV5-6 and TRBJ1-5; D is undetermined. The receptor comes from a woman under 30 with Graves disease. Sequenced here: peripheral blood mononuclear cells (PBMCs), sampled at new diagnosis, from a patient treated with antithyroid drugs. CDR3: CASSLGPYQPQHF. The CDR3 DNA follows: TGTGCCAGCAGCTTGGGACCCTATCAGCCCCAGCATTTT.